Given below is one TCR beta chain in context. Its cognate antigen is unknown. This sample was taken from a study of T cell repertoires in cytomegalovirus infection. Study-level background: Signatures in public TCR beta sequences pointed to both CMV infection and matching HLA type.

TCRdb called the reads again in MiXCR, with one record for every CDR3 protein. The data hold about 300,000 distinct CDR3 sequences, with 8% to 10% observed a single time. The V gene lost 3 bases and the J gene lost 2 bases, with 14 bases spanning the gap. Germline-derived CDR1 and CDR2 are SGHTA and FQGNSA. This CDR3 comprises 16 residues. Study conclusions and caveats: Cumulative public TCR beta family frequency identified carriers of CMV plus the relevant HLA. In two of eight donors, the top clonotype was HLA-C-restricted CMV-specific.

The chain employs TRBV7-2 and TRBJ1-5, with D tentatively TRBD1 (5 bases). Input material: PBMCs. The receptor's source is a human donor in good health (CMV status not recorded). Some clones in this sample may be carry-over from other donors' samples. The CDR3 nucleotides read TGTGCCAGCAGCTTCGGTCCTTCCAGGGGCAATCAGCCCCAGCATTTT. Its protein product is CASSFGPSRGNQPQHF.